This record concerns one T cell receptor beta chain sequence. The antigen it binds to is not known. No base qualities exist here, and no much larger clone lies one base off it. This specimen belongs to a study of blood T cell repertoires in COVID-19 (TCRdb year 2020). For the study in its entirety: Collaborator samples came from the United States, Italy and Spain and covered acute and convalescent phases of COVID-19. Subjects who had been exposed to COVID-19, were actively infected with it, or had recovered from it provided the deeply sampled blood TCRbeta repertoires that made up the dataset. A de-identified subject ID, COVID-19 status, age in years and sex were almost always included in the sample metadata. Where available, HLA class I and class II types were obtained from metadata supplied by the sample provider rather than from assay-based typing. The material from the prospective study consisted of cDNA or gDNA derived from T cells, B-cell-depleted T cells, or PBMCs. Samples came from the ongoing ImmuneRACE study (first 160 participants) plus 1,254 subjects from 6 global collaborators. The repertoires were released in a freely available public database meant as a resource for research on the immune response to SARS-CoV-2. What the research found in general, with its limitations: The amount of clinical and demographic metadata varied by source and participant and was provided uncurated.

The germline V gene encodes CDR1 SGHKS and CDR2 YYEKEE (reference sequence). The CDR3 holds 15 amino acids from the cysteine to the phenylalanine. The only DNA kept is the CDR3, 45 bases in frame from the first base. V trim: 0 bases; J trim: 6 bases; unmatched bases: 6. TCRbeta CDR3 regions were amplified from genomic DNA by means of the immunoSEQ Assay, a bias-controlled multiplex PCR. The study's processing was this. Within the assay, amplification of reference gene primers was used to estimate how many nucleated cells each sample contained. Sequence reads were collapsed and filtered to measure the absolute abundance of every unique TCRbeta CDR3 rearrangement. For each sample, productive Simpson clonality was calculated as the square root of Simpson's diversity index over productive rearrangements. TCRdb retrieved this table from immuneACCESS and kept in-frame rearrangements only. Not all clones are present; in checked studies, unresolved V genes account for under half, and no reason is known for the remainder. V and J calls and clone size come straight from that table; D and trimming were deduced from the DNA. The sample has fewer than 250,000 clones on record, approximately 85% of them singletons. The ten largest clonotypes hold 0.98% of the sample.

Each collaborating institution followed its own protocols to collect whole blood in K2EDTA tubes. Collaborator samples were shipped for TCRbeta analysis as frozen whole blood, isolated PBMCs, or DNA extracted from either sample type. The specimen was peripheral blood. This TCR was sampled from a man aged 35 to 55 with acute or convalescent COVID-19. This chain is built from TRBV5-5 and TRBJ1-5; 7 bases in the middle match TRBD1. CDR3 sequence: CASSLGQGGSQPQHF. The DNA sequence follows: TGTGCCAGCAGCTTGGGACAGGGTGGGAGTCAGCCCCAGCATTTT.